Included here is one TCR beta chain sequence, with context. What it binds is not known. Each of the patients experienced relapse following autologous stem cell transplantation, and their brentuximab vedotin exposure differed. Clones were read by immunoSEQ multiplex PCR, and TCRdb kept only the in-frame ones, dropping some. Among about 20,000 clones listed, 73% were seen once. This specimen comes from a study of PD-1 blockade in classical Hodgkin lymphoma. Losses at the gene ends were 5 bases for V and 4 bases for J; bases not matched to a gene: 7. Germline CDR1 reads MNHEY; CDR2 reads SVGAGI. CDR3 length: 14 amino acids. Study-level findings and limits: Baseline diversity resembling that of newly diagnosed patients was seen in complete responders.

The material was peripheral blood mononuclear cells (PBMCs), obtained before the second cycle of nivolumab. This TCR came from a human donor with classical Hodgkin lymphoma. The chain carries TRBV6-5 and TRBJ1-2, with 7 positions matching TRBD1. The CDR3 sequence: CASSHPNRGYGYTF. CDR3 nucleotide sequence: TGTGCCAGCAGTCACCCGAACAGGGGCTATGGCTACACCTTC.